This entry features one TCR beta chain sequence. Its target is not known. This specimen comes from a study of monozygotic twins with inflammatory bowel disease. TCRdb re-called the 5' RACE reads; one entry per CDR3 protein, DNA not given. The sample data list about 420,000 distinct CDR3 sequences. The CDR3 has 15 residues. CDR1 is SGHTA, CDR2 FQGNSA, per germline. Study-level findings and limits: IBD patients, compared with healthy twins, shared fewer clonotypes with others (especially with disease activity). Cells of different T cell subtypes could not be told apart. Whereas healthy co-twins had higher TCRbeta diversity (inverse Simpson), IBD patients had lower diversity.

The sequencing input was blood. The clonotype comes from a human donor with ulcerative colitis or Crohn's disease, or a healthy co-twin of an affected twin (not recorded which). V gene TRBV7-2 combines with J gene TRBJ2-1; the D gene TCRdb calls, TRBD2, cannot be checked with no DNA. CDR3 in amino acids: CASSSLRTSGNEQFF.